The 29 T cell receptor beta chains below were found in one sample sequenced in a study of CD8+CD57+ T cells in acquired aplastic anemia listed by TCRdb under 2018. Flow cytometry had shown CD8+CD57+ cell expansion in the patients selected for sequencing. Sequencing relied on an Illumina HiSeq 2000. TCR beta VDJ combination and CDR3 sequence profiling used genomic DNA as the template. TCRdb reprocessing: public reads trimmed at Q25 with fastp, clones called with MiXCR, in-frame beta chains kept. All rows with the same CDR3 protein become a single entry with the most common DNA and genes. The sample contains some 200,000 distinct CDR3 sequences, 40% to 55% of them found a single time. About 8.8% of the sample rests with the top ten. Sequencing was performed on sorted CD4+, CD8+, or CD8+CD57+ T cells (not recorded which) from PBMCs. These receptors came from a human donor with aplastic anemia.

This chain joins TRBV24-1 and TRBJ1-5, with 9 positions matching TRBD1. V shed 4 bases and J 9 bases; nucleotides not matched to a gene: 6. The CDR3 is 14 amino acids. Germline CDR1 is KGHDR and CDR2 is SFDVKD. CDR3 residues: CATSDRTGARPQHF. CDR3 sequence (DNA): TGTGCCACCAGTGACCGGACAGGGGCTCGGCCCCAGCATTTT.

The rearrangement links TRBV24-1 to TRBJ1-5, with unresolved D. The V and J ends lost 3 bases and 2 bases respectively, with 13 bases between them. Germline V gives CDR1 KGHDR, CDR2 SFDVKD. The CDR3 has 16 amino acids. The CDR3 is CATSDPASRGNQPQHF. The CDR3, as DNA: TGTGCCACCAGTGATCCAGCGTCACGGGGCAATCAGCCCCAGCATTTT.

This chain uses TRBV2 with TRBJ1-1, with a tentative D call TRBD1 (5 bases). CDR1 and CDR2 (germline): SNHLY, FYNNEI. Trimming removed 6 bases from V and 1 base from J, with 9 bases in between. The CDR3 contains 13 residues. CDR3 residues: CASSYGTNTEAFF. In DNA form, the CDR3 reads TGTGCCAGCAGCTACGGGACGAACACTGAAGCTTTCTTT.

The genes are TRBV27 and TRBJ2-1; D is unclear. Trimming took 5 bases from V and 1 from J, leaving 12 bases between them. This CDR3 has 15 amino acids. The germline V gene has CDR1 MNHEY and CDR2 SMNVEV (reference sequence). The CDR3, as DNA: TGTGCCAGCAGTCCAATCCGGCGTTCCTACAATGAGCAGTTCTTC. This translates into CASSPIRRSYNEQFF.

The chain is built from TRBV24-1 and TRBJ1-2; the match to TRBD1 covers 7 bases. The CDR3 length is 12 residues. The V gene's germline CDR1 is KGHDR and CDR2 SFDVKD. J gave up 4 bases and V 11 bases, and 6 bases lay outside the gene matches. CDR3 bases: TGTGCCATCGACAGGGAACCCTATGGCTACACCTTC. This encodes CAIDREPYGYTF.

The chain links TRBV29-1 to TRBJ2-7; D remains unclear. The CDR3 runs to 13 residues. V was shortened by 5 bases and J by 1 base, with 12 bases between the two germline ends. Looked up from germline, CDR1 is SQVTM and CDR2 is ANQGSEA. The CDR3 reads CSVRPGDSYEQYF. The CDR3 DNA reads TGCAGCGTTCGGCCAGGTGATTCCTACGAGCAGTACTTC.

The rearrangement uses TRBV19 and TRBJ1-1; D not certain. Germline values: CDR1 LNHDA, CDR2 SQIVND (reference sequence). The CDR3 loop spans 11 amino acids. Trimming stripped 8 bases from V and 1 base from J, with 5 bases between. The CDR3 region is CASGSNTEAFF. CDR3 sequence (DNA): TGTGCCAGTGGGTCGAACACTGAAGCTTTCTTT.

This clonotype was detected many times. The chain combines TRBV12-3 or TRBV12-4 with TRBJ2-7, with TRBD2 matching 10 bases. This CDR3 spans 16 amino acids. J was trimmed by 7 bases and V by 1 base; bases with no gene match: 10. CDR3 nucleotides: TGTGCCAGCAGTTTAGGAGCTAGCGGGAGAGTTGGAGAGCAGTACTTC. This encodes CASSLGASGRVGEQYF.

The chain joins TRBV6-2 or TRBV6-3 to TRBJ1-5, with unresolved D. Germline CDR1 is MNHEY and CDR2 is SVGEGT. The CDR3 is 15 amino acids. V was clipped by 4 bases and J by 1 base, with 11 bases between them. The CDR3 here is CASSFPPASNQPQHF. CDR3 coding DNA: TGTGCCAGCAGTTTCCCCCCAGCGAGCAATCAGCCCCAGCATTTT.

V usage is TRBV7-6 and J usage is TRBJ1-5; D is possibly TRBD1 (6 bases). Trimming pared 3 bases from V and 7 bases from J, leaving 10 bases between. The CDR3 spans 13 residues. Germline V gives CDR1 SGHVS, CDR2 FNYEAQ. Written as DNA, the CDR3 is TGTGCCAGCAGCTTGGGGGCTGAGCAGCCCCAGCATTTT. It encodes CASSLGAEQPQHF.

This clonotype was counted a single time. A single base separates this from a much larger clone, so it may be a read error. The chain couples TRBV11-2 to TRBJ2-7; TRBD1 might be the D (6 bases). Germline-derived CDR1 and CDR2 are SGHAT and FQNNGV. The length of the CDR3 is 16 residues. Trimming removed 6 bases at V and 5 bases at J, with 23 bases between. The CDR3 loop reads CASSYAHDRSRHEQYF. The CDR3, as DNA: TGTGCCAGCAGTTACGCCCATGACAGGAGTCGACACGAGCAGTACTTC.

This clonotype was picked up a small number of times. A read error is possible here, since a much larger clone lies one base away. The chain joins TRBV3-1 to TRBJ2-7; 10 bases are shared with TRBD2. This CDR3 contains 15 residues. From germline, CDR1 is LGHDT and CDR2 YNNKEL (reference sequence). CDR3 residues: CASSPRLAGPYGQYF. In nucleotides, the CDR3 is TGTGCCAGCAGCCCGAGACTAGCGGGCCCCTACGGGCAGTACTTC.

This CDR3 reads CASSFSRDAEAFF. The CDR3 nucleotides read TGTGCCAGCAGCTTTTCCAGGGATGCTGAAGCTTTCTTT. This chain links TRBV7-2 with TRBJ1-1, with D perhaps TRBD1 (5 bases). The length of the CDR3 is 13 residues. Germline V gene lookup returns CDR1 SGHTA and CDR2 FQGNSA. V was shortened by 3 bases and J by 6 bases, with 11 bases between the two germline ends.

CDR3 in DNA: TGCAGCTTTCCCCAGGGACTAGCGGTCTACAATGAGCAGTTCTTC. It specifies CSFPQGLAVYNEQFF. This chain connects TRBV29-1 to TRBJ2-1; 11 nucleotides align to TRBD2. The V segment lost 8 bases and the J segment 3 bases; nucleotides outside the gene matches: 9. The CDR3 extends over 15 amino acids. CDR1 and CDR2 from the germline V gene are SQVTM and ANQGSEA.

This clonotype showed up just a few times. A read error may be the cause here, since a much bigger clone is one base away. This chain connects TRBV11-1 to TRBJ2-7; 10 bases align to TRBD2. CDR1 is SGHAT and CDR2 is FQDESV in the germline V gene (reference sequence). The CDR3 extends over 16 amino acids. CDR3 DNA sequence: TGTACCAGCAGCTTAGGTCTAGCGGGAGTCCCCTACGAGCAGTACTTC. Translating it yields CTSSLGLAGVPYEQYF. Supplemented by reference TRBV11-1 and TRBJ2-7, the full variable domain reads EAEVAQSPRYKITEKSQAVAFWCDPISGHATLYWYRQILGQGPELLVQFQDESVVDDSQLPKDRFSAERLKGVDSTLKIQPAELGDSAMYLCTSSLGLAGVPYEQYFGPGTRLTVT.

The J gene is TRBJ2-2, the V gene TRBV25-1; D is unresolved. CDR1 and CDR2 (germline): MGHDK, SYGVNS. The CDR3 is 13 amino acids. The V and J ends lost 6 bases and 1 base respectively, with 6 bases between them. CDR3 nucleotide sequence: TGTGCCAGCAGCGATTTGAACACCGGGGAGCTGTTTTTT. Residues: CASSDLNTGELFF.

This clonotype was picked up many times. The V and J genes are TRBV9 and TRBJ2-5; 10 nucleotides agree with TRBD2. From germline, CDR1 is SGDLS and CDR2 YYNGEE. The CDR3 runs to 15 residues. The V segment lost 2 bases and the J segment 3 bases; nucleotides outside the gene matches: 4. This CDR3 is CASSVSLAGEETQYF. DNA for the CDR3: TGTGCCAGCAGCGTCAGTCTAGCGGGAGAAGAGACCCAGTACTTC.

The chain recombines TRBV7-7 with TRBJ2-5, with D unresolved. Germline CDR1 is SSHAT and CDR2 is FNYEAQ (reference sequence). CDR3 size: 15 residues. V was cut by 2 bases and J by 5 bases, with 15 bases left in between. CDR3 residues: CASSLNGAYMETQYF. Here the CDR3 DNA reads TGTGCCAGCAGCTTAAACGGCGCCTACATGGAGACCCAGTACTTC.

This clonotype was found a few times. CDR3: CASRQTMNTEAFF. CDR3 DNA: TGTGCCAGTCGACAGACCATGAACACTGAAGCTTTCTTT. The chain uses TRBV19 and TRBJ1-1, with D tentatively TRBD1 (5 bases). CDR1 LNHDA and CDR2 SQIVND come from the germline V gene (reference sequence). V was pared by 8 bases and J by 0 bases, with 10 bases between. The CDR3 has 13 amino acids.

This clonotype was seen many times. The rearrangement uses TRBV20-1 and TRBJ1-2; 8 positions agree with TRBD1. The germline CDR1 and CDR2 sequences are DFQATT and SNEGSKA (reference sequence). The CDR3 has 12 residues. V was clipped by 2 bases and J by 8 bases; unmatched bases: 4. This chain's CDR3 is CSARQGARGYTF. The CDR3 DNA reads as TGCAGTGCTAGACAGGGGGCGCGAGGCTACACCTTC.

Ten or more counts support this clonotype. The V gene is TRBV19, the J gene TRBJ1-2; D remains ambiguous. The germline gives CDR1 LNHDA, CDR2 SQIVND (reference sequence). V lost 1 base and J lost 4, with 16 bases in between. The CDR3 runs to 16 residues. CDR3 sequence reads: CASSIAGMTSLYGYTF. In DNA, the CDR3 is TGTGCCAGTAGTATAGCGGGGATGACTTCGCTCTATGGCTACACCTTC.

The chain recombines TRBV20-1 with TRBJ1-4; the match to TRBD1 covers 9 bases. The CDR3 totals 15 residues. J was trimmed by 7 bases and V by 0 bases; bases with no gene match: 6. Germline CDR1 is DFQATT and CDR2 is SNEGSKA (reference sequence). The CDR3 DNA follows: TGCAGTGCTAGAGATCCGGGACAGGGTAGTGAAAAACTGTTTTTT. Translation gives CSARDPGQGSEKLFF.

The table lists this clonotype with many counts. The chain carries TRBV12-3 or TRBV12-4 and TRBJ2-3, with D possibly called TRBD1 or TRBD2 (7 bases each). The CDR3 is made up of 14 amino acids. Between the trimmed V and J ends, which lost 8 bases and 4 bases, there was a span of 16 bases. The CDR3 DNA reads as TGTGCCAGCTCCAGACAGGGAGGGTCAGATACGCAGTATTTT. This gives the protein CASSRQGGSDTQYF.

This sequence joins TRBV29-1 and TRBJ2-7; D gene uncertain. The CDR3 runs 14 residues. V lost 5 bases and J 6 bases, leaving 20 bases between the germline ends. Germline CDR1 and CDR2: SQVTM and ANQGSEA. CDR3 sequence reads: CSVSWTDLTGEQYF. The DNA of the CDR3 is TGCAGCGTTTCCTGGACCGATTTAACGGGCGAGCAGTACTTC.

V gene TRBV7-6 combines with J gene TRBJ2-2; D is unresolved. CDR1 is SGHVS and CDR2 is FNYEAQ in the germline V gene. The CDR3 consists of 13 residues. V shed 10 bases and J shed 2 bases, with 11 bases lying between them. This chain's CDR3 is CATGAANTGELFF. In DNA, the CDR3 is TGTGCCACTGGCGCAGCCAACACCGGGGAGCTGTTTTTT.

The chain links TRBV14 to TRBJ1-6, with 8 bases lining up with TRBD1. Germline-derived CDR1 and CDR2 are SGHDN and FVKESK. Germline trimming cut 1 base from V and 8 bases from J; bases unmatched to any gene: 4. This CDR3 has 15 amino acids. This CDR3 is CASSQVDRGYSPLHF. CDR3 bases: TGTGCCAGCAGCCAAGTAGACAGGGGTTATTCACCCCTCCACTTT.

In its sample, this clonotype was seen a few times. The CDR3 region has the DNA TGCAGCGTTGCCGGGGTGGAGACCCAGTACTTC. Its translation: CSVAGVETQYF. The chain employs TRBV29-1 and TRBJ2-5, with TRBD2 as a possible D gene (5 bases). V was shortened by 4 bases and J by 5 bases, with 8 bases between the two germline ends. CDR1 is SQVTM, CDR2 ANQGSEA, per germline. The CDR3 contains 11 residues.

There are many counts of this clonotype. The chain employs TRBV10-3 and TRBJ1-3; D unclear. Deletions cut 3 bases from V and 1 base from J, with 7 bases between. The CDR3 covers 14 residues. Germline CDR1 ENHRY, CDR2 SYGVKD. CDR3 protein: CAISELGSGNTIYF. The CDR3 nucleotides read TGTGCCATCAGTGAACTAGGTTCTGGAAACACCATATATTTT.

CDR3 in DNA: TGCAGTGCTAGAGGGCAGGGGGAGACCCAGTACTTC. The encoded protein is CSARGQGETQYF. The gene calls are TRBV20-1 and TRBJ2-5; a weak D match, TRBD1 (6 bases). V was clipped by 1 base and J by 5 bases, with 8 bases between them. This CDR3 contains 12 residues. Germline lookup yields CDR1 DFQATT and CDR2 SNEGSKA (reference sequence).